This TCR beta chain stems from a study of T cell repertoires in cytomegalovirus infection. The wider study: The authors relied on CMV epitopes, both recently identified HLA-C-restricted and well-studied HLA-B-restricted. Indications came from public TCR beta signatures; they pointed to CMV infection and to a matching HLA type. Regarding the study as a whole: HLA-C-restricted CMV-specific TCR beta clonotypes prevailed in the ex vivo response.

Points on this clonotype: The antigen is unknown.

One entry per CDR3 protein, called by TCRdb with MiXCR from the reads. The table has a few hundred thousand distinct CDR3 sequences, more than 40% seen once. The CDR3 is 13 residues long. The germline V and J ends were trimmed by 5 bases and 2 bases, with 9 bases remaining between them. Germline V lookup: CDR1 SNHLY, CDR2 FYNNEI. V gene TRBV2 combines with J gene TRBJ2-5; D unresolved. The clonotype originates from a human donor in good health (CMV status not recorded). Some clones in this sample may be carry-over from other donors' samples. Sequenced material: cultured PBMCs, taken from culture after CMV antigen stimulation. CDR3: CASSPIEQETQYF. CDR3 bases: TGTGCCAGCAGTCCAATAGAACAAGAGACCCAGTACTTC.